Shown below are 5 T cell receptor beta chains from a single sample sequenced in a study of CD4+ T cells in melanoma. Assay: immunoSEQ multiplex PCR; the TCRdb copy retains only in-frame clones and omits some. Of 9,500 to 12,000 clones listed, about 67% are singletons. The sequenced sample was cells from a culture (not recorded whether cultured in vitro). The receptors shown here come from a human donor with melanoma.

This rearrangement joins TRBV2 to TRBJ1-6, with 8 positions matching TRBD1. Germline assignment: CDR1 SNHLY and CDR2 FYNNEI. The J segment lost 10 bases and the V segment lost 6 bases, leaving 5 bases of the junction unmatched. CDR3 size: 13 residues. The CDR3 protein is CASRGQAGSPLHF. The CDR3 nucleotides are TGTGCCAGCAGGGGACAGGCCGGATCACCCCTCCACTTT.

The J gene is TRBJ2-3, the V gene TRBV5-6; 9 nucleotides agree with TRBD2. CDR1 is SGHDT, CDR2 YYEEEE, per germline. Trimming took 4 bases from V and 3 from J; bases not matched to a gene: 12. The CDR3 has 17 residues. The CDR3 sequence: CASSPRRGLAGTDTQYF. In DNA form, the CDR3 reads TGTGCCAGCAGCCCCAGAAGGGGTCTAGCGGGGACAGATACGCAGTATTTT.

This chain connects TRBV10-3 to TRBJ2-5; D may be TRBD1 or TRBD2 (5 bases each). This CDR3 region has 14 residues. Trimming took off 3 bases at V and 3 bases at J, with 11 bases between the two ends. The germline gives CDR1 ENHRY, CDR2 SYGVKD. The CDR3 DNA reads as TGTGCCATCAGTGAACGAGGGGCAGAAGAGACCCAGTACTTC. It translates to CAISERGAEETQYF.

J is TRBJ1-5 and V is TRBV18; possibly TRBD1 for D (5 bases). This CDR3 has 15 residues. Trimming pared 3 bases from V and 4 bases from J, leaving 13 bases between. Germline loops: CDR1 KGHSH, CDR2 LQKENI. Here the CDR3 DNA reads TGTGCCAGCTCACCTGGGGGAGACAGAAATCAGCCCCAGCATTTT. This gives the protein CASSPGGDRNQPQHF.

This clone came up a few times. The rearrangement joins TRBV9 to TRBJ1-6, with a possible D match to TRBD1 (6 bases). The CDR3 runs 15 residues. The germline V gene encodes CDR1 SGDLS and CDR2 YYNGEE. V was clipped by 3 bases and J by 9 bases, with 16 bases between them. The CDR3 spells CASSGNLARGSPLHF. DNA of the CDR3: TGTGCCAGCAGCGGGAATCTGGCCAGGGGTTCACCCCTCCACTTT.